What follows are 13 T cell receptor beta chains derived from one specimen sequenced in a study of blood T cell repertoires in COVID-19. Some clones are missing from TCRdb's copy, which holds only in-frame ones; the method was immunoSEQ multiplex PCR. The data show 60,000 to 75,000 clones, around 90% seen once. Sequences were obtained from peripheral blood. These receptors all come from a human donor in a cohort sampled during active COVID-19.

The CDR3 DNA follows: TGTGCCAGCAGCTTGGGGGACAGGAGGACCAAAAACATTCAGTACTTC. Encoded protein: CASSLGDRRTKNIQYF. The V gene is TRBV5-6, the J gene TRBJ2-4; 8 nucleotides align to TRBD1. Germline loops: CDR1 SGHDT, CDR2 YYEEEE. With V trimmed by 0 bases and J by 2 bases, 4 bases remained unmatched. This CDR3 contains 16 residues.

This sequence joins TRBV29-1 and TRBJ2-3, with 10 bases identical to TRBD2. V lost 0 bases and J lost 2; bases outside the gene matches: 5. The CDR3 runs 16 residues. CDR1 SQVTM and CDR2 ANQGSEA come from the germline V gene. The CDR3 loop reads CSVEDELAGLTDTQYF. The CDR3 coding sequence is TGCAGCGTTGAAGATGAACTAGCGGGACTCACAGATACGCAGTATTTT.

V and J are TRBV10-1 and TRBJ2-5; 11 nucleotides agree with TRBD2. Germline trimming cut 8 bases from V and 2 bases from J; bases unmatched to any gene: 10. Germline V gene sequence: CDR1 WNHNN, CDR2 SYGVQD (reference sequence). This CDR3 is 16 amino acids long. Here the CDR3 reads CASDLAGGPDQETQYF. Written as DNA, the CDR3 is TGCGCCAGCGACCTAGCGGGAGGTCCAGATCAAGAGACCCAGTACTTC.

V gene TRBV11-1 combines with J gene TRBJ2-7; a possible D gene is TRBD2 (5 bases). Trimming shortened V by 10 bases and J by 7 bases, and 17 bases separated the two germline ends. Germline V gene data show CDR1 as SGHAT and CDR2 as FQDESV (reference sequence). The CDR3 sequence is 12 residues long. CDR3 amino acids: CATSTGSREQYF. DNA of the CDR3: TGTGCCACCAGTACGGGATCGCGTGAGCAGTACTTC. The variable domain in full, with the rest retrieved from reference TRBV11-1 and TRBJ2-7, is EAEVAQSPRYKITEKSQAVAFWCDPISGHATLYWYRQILGQGPELLVQFQDESVVDDSQLPKDRFSAERLKGVDSTLKIQPAELGDSAMYLCATSTGSREQYFGPGTRLTVT.

The chain employs TRBV2 and TRBJ2-1; D is undetermined. This CDR3 spans 14 amino acids. Germline CDR1 reads SNHLY; CDR2 reads FYNNEI. Trimming pared 8 bases from V and 0 bases from J, leaving 11 bases between. CDR3 coding DNA: TGTGCCAGCCGCCTCTGGAGCTCCTACAATGAGCAGTTCTTC. The encoded protein is CASRLWSSYNEQFF.

The chain carries TRBV5-4 and TRBJ2-5, with TRBD2 as a possible D gene (5 bases). The length of the CDR3 is 16 residues. CDR1 is SGHNT and CDR2 is YYREEE in the germline V gene (reference sequence). The V end lost 4 bases, the J end lost 2 bases, and 18 bases lay between the germline ends. The CDR3 sequence: CASSLPGRTGQETQYF. The CDR3 nucleotides are TGTGCCAGCAGCCTCCCCGGTCGGACTGGACAAGAGACCCAGTACTTC. Filled out from reference TRBV5-4 and TRBJ2-5, the complete variable domain reads ETGVTQSPTHLIKTRGQQVTLRCSSQSGHNTVSWYQQALGQGPQFIFQYYREEENGRGNFPPRFSGLQFPNYSSELNVNALELDDSALYLCASSLPGRTGQETQYFGPGTRLLVL.

This clone occurred once. Written as DNA, the CDR3 is TGTGCCAGCAGTTACGGAGGGGGCAGCACAGATACGCAGTATTTT. Translation gives CASSYGGGSTDTQYF. V and J are TRBV6-5 and TRBJ2-3, with a weak D call TRBD1 (7 bases). This CDR3 is 15 amino acids long. With 2 bases removed from V and 0 bases from J, the gap between germline ends came to 9 bases. Germline V lookup: CDR1 MNHEY, CDR2 SVGAGI.

The V call is TRBV24-1, the J call TRBJ2-1; tentative D call: TRBD2 (5 bases). This CDR3 has 15 residues. Between the trimmed V and J ends, which lost 4 bases and 9 bases, there was a span of 18 bases. Germline CDR1 is KGHDR and CDR2 is SFDVKD. This chain's CDR3 is CATSDPGLLPGEQFF. The CDR3 DNA reads TGTGCCACCAGTGACCCCGGACTCCTTCCCGGTGAGCAGTTCTTC.

The rearrangement links TRBV5-4 to TRBJ2-5; 7 bases line up with TRBD2. Looked up from germline, CDR1 is SGHNT and CDR2 is YYREEE (reference sequence). The CDR3 is 14 residues long. Losses at the gene ends were 4 bases for V and 5 bases for J; bases not matched to a gene: 8. The CDR3 region is CASSRQGGEETQYF. The CDR3 nucleotides are TGTGCCAGCAGCCGCCAGGGAGGGGAGGAGACCCAGTACTTC.

This clone was found a few times. The chain is built from TRBV4-2 and TRBJ1-2, with D possibly matching TRBD1 (5 bases). Germline values: CDR1 LGHNA, CDR2 YNFKEQ. V was cut by 0 bases and J by 0 bases, with 5 bases left in between. The CDR3 length is 14 residues. CDR3 DNA sequence: TGTGCCAGCAGCCAAGACAGGGCTAACTATGGCTACACCTTC. This codes for CASSQDRANYGYTF.

CDR3 coding DNA: TGTGCCAGCAGACACGAGCGGGGGCGAGAAACTGAAGCTTTCTTT. This sequence encodes CASRHERGRETEAFF. This chain joins TRBV2 and TRBJ1-1; possible D gene TRBD1, 6 bases. The germline gives CDR1 SNHLY, CDR2 FYNNEI. Trimming shortened V by 6 bases and J by 5 bases, and 19 bases separated the two germline ends. The CDR3 length is 15 residues.

V is TRBV28 and J is TRBJ2-2; D is ambiguous. This CDR3 spans 13 amino acids. The germline V and J ends were trimmed by 9 bases and 3 bases, with 11 bases remaining between them. CDR1 is MDHEN and CDR2 is SYDVKM in the germline V gene. The CDR3 nucleotides read TGTGCCAGTATCCGCCCGGACACCGGGGAGCTGTTTTTT. This gives the protein CASIRPDTGELFF.

The chain links TRBV18 to TRBJ1-1; TRBD1 agrees at 9 bases. Unmatched junction bases numbered 7, after V lost 6 bases and J lost 2 bases. Germline lookup yields CDR1 KGHSH and CDR2 LQKENI. The CDR3 consists of 15 residues. For the CDR3, the DNA is TGTGCCAGCTCTAAGGGGGGACAGGGTAACACTGAAGCTTTCTTT. Encoded protein: CASSKGGQGNTEAFF.